This T cell receptor beta chain was captured in a study of cytomegalovirus exposure and HLA in healthy donors (dated by TCRdb to about 2017). Turning to the overall study: An earlier analysis of more than 550 of the donors reported around 280 Gb of sequence data and 90 million to 120 million unique TCR beta sequences obtained from 180 million or so T cells. An earlier analysis of approximately 640 of the donors applied high-throughput TCR beta sequencing to assess whether each TCR beta V gene segment acted as functional or pseudogenic. A later genetic analysis took genome-wide SNP genotypes for about 55% of the 666 donors and used that subset as a discovery cohort. An early release covering some 640 HLA-typed donors comprised about 300 gigabases of sequencing data and about 90 million unique TCR sequences. Rather than drawing on any new phenotypic data, the later analysis identified candidate immune exposures from TCR beta sequences and the way those sequences occurred across donors. A handful of DR-DQ haplotypes were treated as single units for association and clustering because of strong linkage in the cohort. To study patterns of TCR occurrence, a later analysis re-analyzed previously published TCR beta repertoires from around 670 donors and added high-resolution HLA genotyping. HLA typing covered class I and class II loci at four-digit resolution. To predict cytomegalovirus infection status, the study brought together high-throughput TCR immunosequencing, statistical association of individual TCRs with disease status, and machine learning. The study used immunosequencing to profile the T cell repertoires of under 700 subjects and linked those repertoires to cytomegalovirus serostatus. Every discovery cohort repertoire had been produced on one sequencing platform. Typing coverage differed by locus: A, B, C, DRB1 and DQB1 were typed in roughly 629-630 donors, DQA1 in 522, DPA1 in 600 to 610, and DPB1 in just under 490. The study aimed to test whether signatures of past pathogen exposure could be identified by cataloging public T cell receptors. On average, over 200,000 unique TCR beta nucleotide sequences were sequenced per donor among roughly 430 genotyped donors of the cohort, with roughly 18% of those sequences being non-productive. The genetic ancestry cluster associated with self-reported Caucasian donors included around 76% of the 350 to 500 genotyped donors. Donor age, sex, ethnicity and CMV serostatus were compiled together with the repertoire data. Besides the first cohort of under 700 subjects, a separate validation cohort made up of 120 or so different subjects was used. Points the paper makes about the study in general: CMV serostatus was the only immune exposure information available for the cohort. In a later genetic analysis, fewer N-insertions in productive TCRs were reported among donors in an Asian-associated ancestry cluster than the approximately 710-donor mean. A later genetic analysis associated a missense DCLRE1C variant with V-gene and J-gene trimming of TCR beta chains, and an independent cohort replicated the association. Specific HLA alleles were associated with 15,000 to 20,000 TCR beta sequences at a false discovery rate of 0.05 in a later analysis. A later analysis found that HLA-associated TCR beta chains were more clonally expanded and had lower generation probabilities than equally common non-associated chains. Assigning TCR associations to individual alleles was difficult when HLA alleles, especially DR and DQ, strongly co-occurred. Several of the top co-occurrence clusters appeared to be linked to parvovirus B19, influenza, CMV and Epstein-Barr virus, according to a later analysis. In a later analysis, the rate of TCR association differed among HLA loci, with DRB1 alleles having the most associated TCRs and HLA-C alleles having the fewest. A cluster of highly shared sequence variants was judged likely to be a technical artifact of the sequencing pipeline. Roughly 15 rarely observed V segments, including chromosome 9 orphons, were excluded from the earlier analysis of a few hundred of the donors because counts were too low. While some public TCRs were present in many individuals, most TCR sequences turned up only very rarely across donors. In vitro tests confirmed that three of the cytomegalovirus-associated TCR beta chains recognize cytomegalovirus antigens. It was suggested by the authors that the approach could potentially be generalized to other disease states and immunological phenotypes. Broadly in line with IMGT annotations, most TCR beta V segments showed up in productive rearrangements about 87% or about 30% of the time in an earlier analysis of 450 to 750 of the donors. According to a later analysis, most CMV-associated TCR beta chains appeared to be HLA-restricted, and the HLA associations seemed to be driven largely by CMV exposure. Because HLA typing was missing for some donors at each locus, association tests included only the typed subset. Roughly uniform sequencing depth across donors was assumed in presence/absence analyses, although this assumption may not hold. A further reported finding was that TCR beta sequences accurately predicted the HLA-A and HLA-B alleles for most subjects in the first cohort. A total of roughly 160 TCR beta chains were listed by the study as associated with cytomegalovirus. Correlated functional status among segregating V segments might reflect linkage disequilibrium, but an unknown experimental factor could not be ruled out. Only TCR beta chains were sequenced in this cohort, and the absence of alpha or paired-chain data limited detectable features. Because the 87-base-pair reads could not distinguish some IMGT-functional V segments, including TRBV6-2 and TRBV6-3, those segments were excluded. In both the original and validation cohorts, the classifier was reported to diagnose cytomegalovirus status with high specificity and sensitivity.

Library method: the immunoSEQ multiplex PCR assay. The multiplex PCR relied on a mix of 60 forward primers for TCR Vbeta segments and 13 reverse primers for TCR Jbeta segments. The CDR3 region of rearranged TCR beta genes was amplified from genomic DNA by a multiplex PCR assay. On the Illumina HiSeq System, the amplified TCR beta libraries were sequenced as 87-base-pair reads. The source study handled its data this way. In a later analysis, roughly 80 million unique TCR beta chains were counted across the approximately 640 repertoires, and roughly 11 million of these chains were shared by at least two donors. Raw reads were error-corrected and collapsed into unique sequences by a nearest-neighbor algorithm in which closely related sequences were merged to remove PCR and sequencing errors. To assign V, D and J gene segments, CDR3 sequences were aligned to IMGT reference sequences. For a sequence to be retained, a match of at least six nucleotides to both a V gene segment and a J gene segment was required. Rearrangements were classified as productive when the CDR3 lacked stop codons and remained in frame with V and J, and all other rearrangements were classified as non-productive. Following IMGT convention, CDR3 was defined as the stretch from the second conserved V-encoded cysteine to the conserved J-encoded phenylalanine. The earlier analysis of 500 to 600 of the donors excluded sequences that lacked an unambiguous match to a single V gene segment. In an earlier analysis of several hundred of the donors, V segments were called functional above 56.7% productive rearrangements and were called segregating when the between-donor standard deviation exceeded 5%. A statistical classification framework was built for diagnosing cytomegalovirus status from the catalog of TCR beta chain sequences. In a later analysis, TCR nucleotide sequences were compared against IMGT/GENE-DB human TR gene sequences so that V and J genes could be assigned. A later analysis assigned CDR3 sequences and most-parsimonious VDJ recombination scenarios with the TCRdist pipeline. A later analysis defined each TCR beta chain by its CDR3 amino acid sequence plus V-gene family, and excluded reads lacking a unique V-gene family. In a later analysis, around 650 highly shared, low-generation-probability nucleotide sequences were removed to address suspected cross-contamination and a sequencing artifact. For each public chain, a later analysis derived a clonal expansion index from normalized ranks of inferred template counts within each repertoire. Generation probabilities in a later analysis came from a VDJ recombination model fitted to out-of-frame rearrangements, and those results were checked against IGoR. In a later analysis, hypergeometric tests were used to score TCR-TCR, TCR-HLA and TCR-CMV co-occurrence, with a repertoire-size bias correction applied to TCR pairs. A later analysis estimated false discovery rates by permuting HLA or CMV assignments 20 times. In a later analysis, co-occurring TCRs were grouped using DBSCAN, with TCRdist sequence similarity added in when clustering inside HLA-allele-positive subsets. Repertoires with fewer than 30,000 or more than 120,000 public chains were left out of co-occurrence clustering, as were about 5 repertoires with anomalous nucleotide sharing. Drawn from immuneACCESS, this table holds only the in-frame rearrangements with V and J called that TCRdb kept. Clones are partly lost; checked studies trace under half to an unresolved V gene and leave the rest unexplained. D and trimming were read from the DNA, whereas the V and J calls and clone size are those reported in that table. This sample comprises some 56,000 clones, 70% to 85% of them detected only once. 2.5% to 3% of the sample rests with the top ten.

V lost 1 base and J lost 6 bases, and the count of bases not matched to a germline gene is 7. The germline V gene encodes CDR1 KGHSH and CDR2 LQKENI. Spanning cysteine to phenylalanine, the CDR3 consists of 16 amino acids. Kept here is only the CDR3 DNA, which spans 48 bases and is read in frame from base 1. The cohort consisted of hundreds of healthy bone marrow donors. At the time of sampling, every cohort member was nominally healthy, though immune exposures that went unrecorded were likely present. The donor tested CMV seronegative and was one of the 352 seronegative cohort members. A peripheral blood sample was collected from each donor, and TCR beta sequencing was performed on peripheral blood mononuclear cells. The Qiagen DNeasy Blood Extraction Kit was used to extract genomic DNA from the blood cell samples. Notes on this clone: Its antigen remains undetermined. Per-base quality was not reported, and no clone a single base away is much larger than it.

The chain joins TRBV18 to TRBJ2-2; 8 central nucleotides agree with TRBD1. This receptor was obtained from a man aged 45-60 years in good health and CMV-seronegative. The material sequenced was PBMCs. The CDR3 in this case is CASSPQRTGLSGELFF. The sequenced DNA is TGTGCCAGCTCACCACAAAGGACAGGGTTATCCGGGGAGCTGTTTTTT.